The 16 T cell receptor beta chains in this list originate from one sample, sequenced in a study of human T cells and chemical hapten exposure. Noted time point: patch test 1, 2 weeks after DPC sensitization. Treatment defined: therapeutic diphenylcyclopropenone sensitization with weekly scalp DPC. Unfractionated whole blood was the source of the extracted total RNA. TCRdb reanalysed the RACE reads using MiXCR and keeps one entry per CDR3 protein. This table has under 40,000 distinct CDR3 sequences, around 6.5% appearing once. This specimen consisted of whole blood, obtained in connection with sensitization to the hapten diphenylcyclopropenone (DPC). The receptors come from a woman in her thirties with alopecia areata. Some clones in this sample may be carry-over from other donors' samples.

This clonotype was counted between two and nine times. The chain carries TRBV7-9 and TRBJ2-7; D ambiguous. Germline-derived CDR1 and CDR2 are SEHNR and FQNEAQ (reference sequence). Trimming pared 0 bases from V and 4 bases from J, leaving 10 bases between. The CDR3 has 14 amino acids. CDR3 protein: CASSLAVESYEQYF. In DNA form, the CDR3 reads TGTGCCAGCAGCTTAGCTGTGGAGAGTTACGAGCAGTACTTC.

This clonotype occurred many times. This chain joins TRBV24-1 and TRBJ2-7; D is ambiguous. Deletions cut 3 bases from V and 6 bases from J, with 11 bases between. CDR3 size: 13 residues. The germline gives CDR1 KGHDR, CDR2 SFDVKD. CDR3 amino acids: CATSDPLLFEQYF. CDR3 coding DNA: TGTGCCACCAGTGATCCCTTATTATTCGAGCAGTACTTC.

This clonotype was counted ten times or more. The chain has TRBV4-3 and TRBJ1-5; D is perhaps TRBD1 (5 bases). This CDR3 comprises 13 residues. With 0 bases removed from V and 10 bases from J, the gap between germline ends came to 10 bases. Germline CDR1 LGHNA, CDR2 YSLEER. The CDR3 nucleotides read TGCGCCAGCAGCCAAGATTTGGGACCCCCCCAGCATTTT. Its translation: CASSQDLGPPQHF.

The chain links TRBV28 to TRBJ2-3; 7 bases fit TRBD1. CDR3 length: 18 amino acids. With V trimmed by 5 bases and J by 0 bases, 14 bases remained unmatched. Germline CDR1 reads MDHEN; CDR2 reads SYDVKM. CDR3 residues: CASSAEGARGPSTDTQYF. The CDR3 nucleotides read TGTGCCAGCAGTGCCGAGGGGGCGAGGGGCCCTAGCACAGATACGCAGTATTTT. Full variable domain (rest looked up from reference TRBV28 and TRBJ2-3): DVKVTQSSRYLVKRTGEKVFLECVQDMDHENMFWYRQDPGLGLRLIYFSYDVKMKEKGDIPEGYSVSREKKERFSLILESASTNQTSMYLCASSAEGARGPSTDTQYFGPGTRLTVL.

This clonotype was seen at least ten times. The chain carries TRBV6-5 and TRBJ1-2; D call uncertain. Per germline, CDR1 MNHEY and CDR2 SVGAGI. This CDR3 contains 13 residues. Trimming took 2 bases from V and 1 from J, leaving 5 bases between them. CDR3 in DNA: TGTGCCAGCAGTTACAGGAGTAACTATGGCTACACCTTC. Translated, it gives CASSYRSNYGYTF.

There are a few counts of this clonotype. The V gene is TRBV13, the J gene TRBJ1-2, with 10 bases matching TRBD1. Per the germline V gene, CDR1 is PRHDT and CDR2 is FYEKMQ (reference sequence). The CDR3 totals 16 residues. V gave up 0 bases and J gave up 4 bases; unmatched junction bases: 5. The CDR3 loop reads CASSLGTGGIGYGYTF. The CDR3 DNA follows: TGTGCCAGCAGCTTAGGGACAGGGGGCATCGGCTATGGCTACACCTTC.

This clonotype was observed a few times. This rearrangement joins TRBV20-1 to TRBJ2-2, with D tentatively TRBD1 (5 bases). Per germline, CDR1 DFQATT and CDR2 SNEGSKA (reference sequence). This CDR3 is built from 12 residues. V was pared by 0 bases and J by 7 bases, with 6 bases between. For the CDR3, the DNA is TGCAGTGCTAGAGATCAGGGCGGGGAGCTGTTTTTT. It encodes CSARDQGGELFF.

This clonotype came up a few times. For the CDR3, the DNA is TGTGCCAGCAGCTTAGCGTTGGGTCGCAATCAGCCCCAGCATTTT. It specifies CASSLALGRNQPQHF. The genes are TRBV7-8 and TRBJ1-5; D remains unclear. Deletions cut 0 bases from V and 2 bases from J, with 8 bases between. In germline, CDR1 is SGHVS, CDR2 FQNEAQ. The CDR3 is made up of 15 amino acids. Full variable domain (outside the CDR3, taken from reference TRBV7-8 and TRBJ1-5): GAGVSQSPRYKVAKRGQDVALRCDPISGHVSLFWYQQALGQGPEFLTYFQNEAQLDKSGLPSDRFFAERPEGSVSTLKIQRTQQEDSAVYLCASSLALGRNQPQHFGDGTRLSIL.

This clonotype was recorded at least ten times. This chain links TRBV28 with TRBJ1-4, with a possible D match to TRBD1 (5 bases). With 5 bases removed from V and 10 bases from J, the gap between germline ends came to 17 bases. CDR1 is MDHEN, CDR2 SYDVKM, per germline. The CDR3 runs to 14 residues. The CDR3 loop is CASSPGGVRGKLFF. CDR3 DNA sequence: TGTGCCAGCAGTCCCGGGGGAGTTCGAGGAAAACTGTTTTTT.

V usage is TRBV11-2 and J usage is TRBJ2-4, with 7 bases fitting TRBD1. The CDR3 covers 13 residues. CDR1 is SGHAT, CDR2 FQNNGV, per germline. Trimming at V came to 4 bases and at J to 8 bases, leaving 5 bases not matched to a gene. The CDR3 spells CASSSTGVDIQYF. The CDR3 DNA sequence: TGTGCCAGCAGCTCTACAGGGGTAGACATTCAGTACTTC. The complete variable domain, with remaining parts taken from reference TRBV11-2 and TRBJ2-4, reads EAGVAQSPRYKIIEKRQSVAFWCNPISGHATLYWYQQILGQGPKLLIQFQNNGVVDDSQLPKDRFSAERLKGVDSTLKIQPAKLEDSAVYLCASSSTGVDIQYFGAGTRLSVL.

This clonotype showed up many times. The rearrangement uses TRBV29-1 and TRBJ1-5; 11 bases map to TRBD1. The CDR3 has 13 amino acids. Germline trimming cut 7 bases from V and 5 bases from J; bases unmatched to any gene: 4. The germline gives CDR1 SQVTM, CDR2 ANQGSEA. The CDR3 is CSEGQGGDQPQHF. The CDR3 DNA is TGCAGCGAGGGACAGGGGGGGGATCAGCCCCAGCATTTT.

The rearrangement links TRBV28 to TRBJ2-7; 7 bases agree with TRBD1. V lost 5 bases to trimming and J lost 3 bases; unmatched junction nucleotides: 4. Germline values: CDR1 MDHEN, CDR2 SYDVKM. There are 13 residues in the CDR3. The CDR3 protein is CASSPRQGYEQYF. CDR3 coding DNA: TGTGCCAGCAGTCCCCGACAGGGCTACGAGCAGTACTTC.

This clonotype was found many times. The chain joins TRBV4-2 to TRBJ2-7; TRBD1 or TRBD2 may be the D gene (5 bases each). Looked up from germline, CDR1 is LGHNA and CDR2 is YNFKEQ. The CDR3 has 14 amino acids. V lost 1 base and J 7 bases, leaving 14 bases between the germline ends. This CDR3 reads CASSQGLREREQYF. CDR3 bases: TGTGCCAGCAGCCAAGGACTCAGGGAGAGAGAGCAGTACTTC.

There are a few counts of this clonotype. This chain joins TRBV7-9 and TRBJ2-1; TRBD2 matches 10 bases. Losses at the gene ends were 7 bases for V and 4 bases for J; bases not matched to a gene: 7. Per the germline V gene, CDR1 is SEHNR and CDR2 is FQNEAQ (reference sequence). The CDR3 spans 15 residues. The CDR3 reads CASTTGTSVYNEQFF. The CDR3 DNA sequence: TGTGCCAGCACTACCGGGACTAGCGTTTACAATGAGCAGTTCTTC.

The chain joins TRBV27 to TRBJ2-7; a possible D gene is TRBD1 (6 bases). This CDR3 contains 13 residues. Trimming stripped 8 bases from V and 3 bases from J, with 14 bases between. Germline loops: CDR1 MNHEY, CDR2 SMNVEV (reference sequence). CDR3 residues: CASRGDNFYEQYF. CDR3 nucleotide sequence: TGTGCCAGCCGAGGGGACAATTTCTACGAGCAGTACTTC.

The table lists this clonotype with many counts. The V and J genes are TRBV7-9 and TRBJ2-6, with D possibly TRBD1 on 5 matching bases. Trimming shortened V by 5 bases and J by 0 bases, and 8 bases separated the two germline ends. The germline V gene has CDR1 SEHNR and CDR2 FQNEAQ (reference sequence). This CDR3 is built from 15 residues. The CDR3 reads CASSPTDSGANVLTF. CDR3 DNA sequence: TGTGCCAGCAGCCCGACAGACTCTGGGGCCAACGTCCTGACTTTC.